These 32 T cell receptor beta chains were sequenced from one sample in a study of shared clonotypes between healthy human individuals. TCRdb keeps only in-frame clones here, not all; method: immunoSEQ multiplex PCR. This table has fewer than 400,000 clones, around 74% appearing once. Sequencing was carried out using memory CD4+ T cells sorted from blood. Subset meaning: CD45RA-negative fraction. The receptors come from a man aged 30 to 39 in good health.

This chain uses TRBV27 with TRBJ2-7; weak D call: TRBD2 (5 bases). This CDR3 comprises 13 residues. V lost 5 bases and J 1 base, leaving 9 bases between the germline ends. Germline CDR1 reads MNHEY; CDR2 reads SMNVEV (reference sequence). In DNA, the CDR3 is TGTGCCAGCAGTACCGGCGGGTCCTACGAGCAGTACTTC. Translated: CASSTGGSYEQYF.

The DNA for the CDR3 is TGTGCCAGCAGTGGCCGGGACAGGGATTTCGGTCAGCCCCAGCATTTT. Translated, it gives CASSGRDRDFGQPQHF. This sequence joins TRBV6-1 and TRBJ1-5; TRBD1 agrees at 9 bases. CDR3 length: 16 amino acids. Trimming took 4 bases from V and 6 from J; bases not matched to a gene: 10. The germline V gene has CDR1 MNHNS and CDR2 SASEGT.

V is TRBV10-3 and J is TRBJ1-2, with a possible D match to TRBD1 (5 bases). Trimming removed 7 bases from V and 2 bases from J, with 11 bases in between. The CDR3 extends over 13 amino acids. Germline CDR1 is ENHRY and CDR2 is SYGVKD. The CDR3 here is CAIKSWGNYGYTF. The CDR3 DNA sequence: TGTGCCATCAAATCTTGGGGGAACTATGGCTACACCTTC.

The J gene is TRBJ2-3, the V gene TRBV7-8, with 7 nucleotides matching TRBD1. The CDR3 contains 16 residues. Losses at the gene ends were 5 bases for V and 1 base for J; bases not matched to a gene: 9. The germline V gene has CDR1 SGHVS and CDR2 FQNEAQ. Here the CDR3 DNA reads TGTGCCAGCAGCGCGAAACAGGGGAGACGCACAGATACGCAGTATTTT. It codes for CASSAKQGRRTDTQYF.

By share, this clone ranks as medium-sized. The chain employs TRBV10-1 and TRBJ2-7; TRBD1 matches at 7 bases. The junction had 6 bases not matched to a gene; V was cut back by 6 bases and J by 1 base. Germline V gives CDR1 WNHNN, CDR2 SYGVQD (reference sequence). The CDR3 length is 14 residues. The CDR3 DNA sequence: TGCGCCAGCAGCGACCACAGGGGATCCTACGAGCAGTACTTC. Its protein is CASSDHRGSYEQYF.

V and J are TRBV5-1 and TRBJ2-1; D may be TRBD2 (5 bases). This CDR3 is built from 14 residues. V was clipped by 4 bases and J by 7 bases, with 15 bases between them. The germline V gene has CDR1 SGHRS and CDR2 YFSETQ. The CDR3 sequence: CASSVGGILNEQFF. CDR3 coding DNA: TGCGCCAGCAGCGTTGGAGGAATTCTTAATGAGCAGTTCTTC.

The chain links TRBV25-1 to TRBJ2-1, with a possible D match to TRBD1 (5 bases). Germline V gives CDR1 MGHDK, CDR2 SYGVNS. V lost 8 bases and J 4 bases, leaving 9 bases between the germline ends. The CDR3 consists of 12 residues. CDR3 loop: CASFTGYNEQFF. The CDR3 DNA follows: TGTGCCAGCTTTACAGGATACAATGAGCAGTTCTTC.

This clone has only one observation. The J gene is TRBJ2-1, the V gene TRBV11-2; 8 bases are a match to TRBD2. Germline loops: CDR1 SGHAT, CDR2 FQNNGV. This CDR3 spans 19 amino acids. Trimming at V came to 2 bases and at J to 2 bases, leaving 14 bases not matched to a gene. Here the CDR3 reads CASSLSPLAGGYTYNEQFF. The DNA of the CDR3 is TGTGCCAGCAGCTTAAGCCCGCTGGCGGGAGGCTATACCTACAATGAGCAGTTCTTC.

Written as DNA, the CDR3 is TGTGCCAGCAGCGTCCGGGACATAGAGACCCAGTACTTC. Amino acid sequence: CASSVRDIETQYF. The chain is built from TRBV5-4 and TRBJ2-5; TRBD1 is a possible D gene (6 bases). Deletions cut 4 bases from V and 4 bases from J, with 11 bases between. In germline, CDR1 is SGHNT, CDR2 YYREEE (reference sequence). This CDR3 contains 13 residues.

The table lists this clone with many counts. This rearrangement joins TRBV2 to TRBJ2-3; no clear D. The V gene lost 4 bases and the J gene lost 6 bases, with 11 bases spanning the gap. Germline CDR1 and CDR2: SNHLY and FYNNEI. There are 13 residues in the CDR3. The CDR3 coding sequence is TGTGCCAGCAGTGTGAAACTTCAGGATACGCAGTATTTT. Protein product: CASSVKLQDTQYF.

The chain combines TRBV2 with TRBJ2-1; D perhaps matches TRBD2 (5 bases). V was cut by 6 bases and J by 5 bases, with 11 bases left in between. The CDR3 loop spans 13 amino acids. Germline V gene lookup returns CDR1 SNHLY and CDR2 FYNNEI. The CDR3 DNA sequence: TGTGCCAGCAGGGAGGACTGGAACAATGAGCAGTTCTTC. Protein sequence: CASREDWNNEQFF.

The CDR3 region has the DNA TGTGCCACCCTAGCGGGCAAATACAATGAGCAGTTCTTC. This translates into CATLAGKYNEQFF. This sequence joins TRBV6-1 and TRBJ2-1; the match to TRBD2 covers 8 bases. The length of the CDR3 is 13 residues. The ends lost 10 bases at V and 4 bases at J; junction bases unmatched: 6. Germline V lookup: CDR1 MNHNS, CDR2 SASEGT.

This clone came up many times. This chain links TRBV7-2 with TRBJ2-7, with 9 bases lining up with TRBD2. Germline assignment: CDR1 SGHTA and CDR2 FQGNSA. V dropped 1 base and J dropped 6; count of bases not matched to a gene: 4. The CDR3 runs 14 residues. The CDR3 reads CASSLDLAGFEQYF. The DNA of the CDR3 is TGTGCCAGCAGCTTAGACCTAGCGGGATTCGAGCAGTACTTC.

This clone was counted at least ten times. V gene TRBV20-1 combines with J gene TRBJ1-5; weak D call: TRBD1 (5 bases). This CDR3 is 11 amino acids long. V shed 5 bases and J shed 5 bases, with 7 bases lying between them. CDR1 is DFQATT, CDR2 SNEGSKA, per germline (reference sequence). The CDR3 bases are TGCAGTGCTCAGGGTTATCAGCCCCAGCATTTT. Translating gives CSAQGYQPQHF.

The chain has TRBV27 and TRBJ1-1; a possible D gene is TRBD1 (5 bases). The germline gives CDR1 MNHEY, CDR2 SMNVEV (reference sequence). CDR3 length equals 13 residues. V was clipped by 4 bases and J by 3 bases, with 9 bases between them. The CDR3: CASSSGQHTEAFF. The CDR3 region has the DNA TGTGCCAGCAGTTCCGGACAACACACTGAAGCTTTCTTT.

In DNA, the CDR3 is TGTGCCAGCAGTCCCCGGACTAGCGGATACAATGAGCAGTTCTTC. Translating it yields CASSPRTSGYNEQFF. This chain joins TRBV27 and TRBJ2-1; TRBD2 aligns across 10 bases. V dropped 5 bases and J dropped 4; count of bases not matched to a gene: 5. Germline V gene lookup returns CDR1 MNHEY and CDR2 SMNVEV (reference sequence). The CDR3 contains 15 residues.

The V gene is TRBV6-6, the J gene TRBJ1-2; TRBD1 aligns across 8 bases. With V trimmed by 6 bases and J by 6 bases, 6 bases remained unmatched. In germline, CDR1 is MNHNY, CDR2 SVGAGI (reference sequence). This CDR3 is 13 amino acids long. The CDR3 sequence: CASRRQGKDGYTF. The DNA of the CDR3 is TGTGCCAGCAGACGACAGGGGAAAGATGGCTACACCTTC.

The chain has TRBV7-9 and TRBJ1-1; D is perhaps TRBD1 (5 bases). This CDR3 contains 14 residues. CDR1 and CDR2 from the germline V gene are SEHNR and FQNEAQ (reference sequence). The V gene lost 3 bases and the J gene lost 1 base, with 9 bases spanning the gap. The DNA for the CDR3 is TGTGCCAGCAGCTTGGAAGGGGAGAACACTGAAGCTTTCTTT. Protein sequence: CASSLEGENTEAFF. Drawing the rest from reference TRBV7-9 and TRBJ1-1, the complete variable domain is DTGVSQNPRHKITKRGQNVTFRCDPISEHNRLYWYRQTLGQGPEFLTYFQNEAQLEKSRLLSDRFSAERPKGSFSTLEIQRTEQGDSAMYLCASSLEGENTEAFFGQGTRLTVV.

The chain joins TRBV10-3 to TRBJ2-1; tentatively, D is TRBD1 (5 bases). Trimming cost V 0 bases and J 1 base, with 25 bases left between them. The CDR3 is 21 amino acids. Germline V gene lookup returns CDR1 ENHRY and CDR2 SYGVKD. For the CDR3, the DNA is TGTGCCATCAGTGAGTCCTCCTCGACAGTACCGAGTTATAGTTCCTACAATGAGCAGTTCTTC. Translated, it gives CAISESSSTVPSYSSYNEQFF.

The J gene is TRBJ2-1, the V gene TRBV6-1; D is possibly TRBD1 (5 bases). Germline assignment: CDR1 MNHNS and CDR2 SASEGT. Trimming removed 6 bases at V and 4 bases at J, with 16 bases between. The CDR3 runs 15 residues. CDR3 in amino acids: CASSPQRDRYNEQFF. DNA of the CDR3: TGTGCCAGCAGCCCACAACGCGACAGATACAATGAGCAGTTCTTC.

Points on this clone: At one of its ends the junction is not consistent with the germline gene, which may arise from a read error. The CDR3 region has the DNA TGTACCAGCAGTGATCGGGGTCAGGGGACTAACCTGGATGAGCAGTTCTTC. Translation: CTSSDRGQGTNLDEQFF. The J gene is TRBJ2-1, the V gene TRBV6-1; tentatively, D is TRBD2 (7 bases). Looked up from germline, CDR1 is MNHNS and CDR2 is SASEGT. CDR3 size: 17 residues.

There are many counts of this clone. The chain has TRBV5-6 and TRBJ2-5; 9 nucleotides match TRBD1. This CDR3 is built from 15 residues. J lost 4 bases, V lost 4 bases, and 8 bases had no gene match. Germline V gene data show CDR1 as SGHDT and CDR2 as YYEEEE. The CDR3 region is CASSPTGGGSETQYF. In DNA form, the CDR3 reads TGTGCCAGCAGCCCAACAGGGGGCGGCTCAGAGACCCAGTACTTC.

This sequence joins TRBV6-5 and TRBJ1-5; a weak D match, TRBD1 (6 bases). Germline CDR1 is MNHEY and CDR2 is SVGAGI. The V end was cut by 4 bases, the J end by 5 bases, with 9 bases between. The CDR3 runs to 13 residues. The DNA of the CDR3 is TGTGCCAGCAGTTTCTACAGGGATCAGCCCCAGCATTTT. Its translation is CASSFYRDQPQHF.

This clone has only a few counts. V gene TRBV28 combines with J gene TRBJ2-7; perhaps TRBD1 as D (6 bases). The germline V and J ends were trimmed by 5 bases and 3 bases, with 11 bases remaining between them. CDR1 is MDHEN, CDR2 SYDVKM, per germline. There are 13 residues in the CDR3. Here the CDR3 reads CASSGTRFYEQYF. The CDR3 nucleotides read TGTGCCAGCAGTGGGACACGATTCTACGAGCAGTACTTC.

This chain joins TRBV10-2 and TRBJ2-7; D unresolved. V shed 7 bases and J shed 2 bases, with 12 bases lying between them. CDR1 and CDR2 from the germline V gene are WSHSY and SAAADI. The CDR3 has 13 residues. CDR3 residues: CASNPFPTYEQYF. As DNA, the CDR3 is TGCGCCAGCAATCCCTTCCCGACCTACGAGCAGTACTTC.

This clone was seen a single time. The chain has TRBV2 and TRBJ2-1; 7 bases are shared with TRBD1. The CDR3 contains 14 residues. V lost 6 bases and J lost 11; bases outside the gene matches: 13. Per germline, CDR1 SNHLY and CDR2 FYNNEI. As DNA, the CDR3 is TGTGCCAGCAGGGCCCTAGGACAGGTTTCGAAGCAGTTCTTC. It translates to CASRALGQVSKQFF.

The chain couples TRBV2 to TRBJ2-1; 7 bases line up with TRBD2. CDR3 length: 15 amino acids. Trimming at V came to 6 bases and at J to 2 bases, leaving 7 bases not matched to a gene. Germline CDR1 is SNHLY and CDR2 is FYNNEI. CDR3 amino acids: CASSGEGGPYNEQFF. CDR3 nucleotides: TGTGCCAGCAGCGGGGAGGGCGGTCCCTACAATGAGCAGTTCTTC.

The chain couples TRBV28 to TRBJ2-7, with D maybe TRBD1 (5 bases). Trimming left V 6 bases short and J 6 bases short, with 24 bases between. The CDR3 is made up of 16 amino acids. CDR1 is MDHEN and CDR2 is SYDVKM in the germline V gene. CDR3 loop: CASSQPTGQRRCEQYF. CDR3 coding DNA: TGTGCCAGCAGCCAGCCGACCGGACAACGACGGTGCGAGCAGTACTTC. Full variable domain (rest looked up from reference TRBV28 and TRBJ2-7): DVKVTQSSRYLVKRTGEKVFLECVQDMDHENMFWYRQDPGLGLRLIYFSYDVKMKEKGDIPEGYSVSREKKERFSLILESASTNQTSMYLCASSQPTGQRRCEQYFGPGTRLTVT.

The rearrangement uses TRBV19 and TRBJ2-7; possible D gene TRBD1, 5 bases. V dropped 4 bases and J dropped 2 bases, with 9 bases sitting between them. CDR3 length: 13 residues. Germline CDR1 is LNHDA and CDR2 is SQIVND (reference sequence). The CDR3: CASSNRPTYEQYF. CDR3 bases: TGTGCCAGTAGTAACAGGCCCACCTACGAGCAGTACTTC.

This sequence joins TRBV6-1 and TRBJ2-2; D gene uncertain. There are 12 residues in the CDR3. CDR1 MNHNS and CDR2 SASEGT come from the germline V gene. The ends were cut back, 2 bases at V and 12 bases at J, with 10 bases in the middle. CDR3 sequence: CASSEWSGQLFF. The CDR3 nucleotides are TGTGCCAGCAGTGAATGGTCAGGTCAGCTGTTTTTT.

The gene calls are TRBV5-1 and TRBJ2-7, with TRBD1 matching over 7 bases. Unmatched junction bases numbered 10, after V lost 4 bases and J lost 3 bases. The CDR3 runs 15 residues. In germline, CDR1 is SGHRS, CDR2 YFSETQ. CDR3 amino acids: CASSLGYPGGYEQYF. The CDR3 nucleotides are TGCGCCAGCAGCCTCGGGTATCCAGGGGGCTACGAGCAGTACTTC. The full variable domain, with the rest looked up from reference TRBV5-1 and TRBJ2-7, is KAGVTQTPRYLIKTRGQQVTLSCSPISGHRSVSWYQQTPGQGLQFLFEYFSETQRNKGNFPGRFSGRQFSNSRSEMNVSTLELGDSALYLCASSLGYPGGYEQYFGPGTRLTVT.

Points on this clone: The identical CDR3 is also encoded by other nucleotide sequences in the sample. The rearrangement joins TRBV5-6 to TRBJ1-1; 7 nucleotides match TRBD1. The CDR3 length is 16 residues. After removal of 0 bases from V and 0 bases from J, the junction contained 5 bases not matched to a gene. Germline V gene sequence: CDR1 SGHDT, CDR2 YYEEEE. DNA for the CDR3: TGTGCCAGCAGCTTGGACAGGGGAGGTATGAACACTGAAGCTTTCTTT. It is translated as CASSLDRGGMNTEAFF.